This TCR beta chain derives from a study of T-cell memory formation after mild COVID-19. Via MiXCR, TCRdb re-called the 5' RACE reads, giving one row per CDR3 protein. This table holds some 490,000 distinct CDR3 sequences, over 15% found once. V was trimmed by 4 bases and J by 4 bases, leaving 16 bases between them. Germline values: CDR1 KGHSH, CDR2 LQKENI. CDR3 size: 15 residues. This clonotype was observed once. V and J are TRBV18 and TRBJ1-1; D remains ambiguous. This TCR was sampled from an adult woman who had mild COVID-19 (a few samples of this study predate the infection). Cell type and time point are not known. Sequenced input: PBMCs or a T cell subset sorted from them (not recorded which). CDR3 nucleotide sequence: TGTGCCAGCTCACTTACAGTAGAATGGAGCACTGAAGCTTTCTTT. It translates to CASSLTVEWSTEAFF.